The 32 T cell receptor beta chains reported below all come from one sample, sequenced in a study of cytomegalovirus exposure and HLA in healthy donors. Use of 60 Vbeta and 13 Jbeta primers characterized the PCR. Some clones are missing from TCRdb's copy, which holds only in-frame ones; the method was immunoSEQ multiplex PCR. The profile shows approximately 90,000 clones, under 80% of them singletons. Source material: PBMCs. The source of these receptors is a woman aged 25 to 39 in good health and CMV-seronegative.

This clone was found a few times. The germline gene is not matched at one end of the junction; a read error may be the cause. In the same sample, other DNA sequences code for this CDR3. This chain joins TRBV5-6 and TRBJ2-2; 11 nucleotides line up with TRBD2. Germline CDR1 is SGHDT and CDR2 is YYEEEE. This CDR3 has 14 amino acids. The CDR3 sequence is CASRSGLAVGELFF. The CDR3 DNA follows: TGTGCCAGCAGATCGGGACTAGCGGTCGGGGAGCTGTTCTTT. Together with reference TRBV5-6 and TRBJ2-2, the CDR3 gives the full variable domain: DAGVTQSPTHLIKTRGQQVTLRCSPKSGHDTVSWYQQALGQGPQFIFQYYEEEERQRGNFPDRFSGHQFPNYSSELNVNALLLGDSALYLCASRSGLAVGELFFGEGSRLTVL.

Only a few counts were recorded for this clone. The rearrangement links TRBV19 to TRBJ1-1, with TRBD1 matching over 7 bases. This CDR3 is built from 16 residues. Germline V CDR1 and CDR2: LNHDA, SQIVND (reference sequence). With 0 bases clipped from V and 1 base from J, the junction kept 5 bases outside the gene matches. The CDR3 DNA reads TGTGCCAGTAGTATAGATCCGACAGGGTGGAACACTGAAGCTTTCTTT. Its translation: CASSIDPTGWNTEAFF.

Only a few counts were recorded for this clone. The rearrangement joins TRBV18 to TRBJ1-5; 7 nucleotides agree with TRBD1. CDR3 length: 16 amino acids. CDR1 is KGHSH, CDR2 LQKENI, per germline. V trimming: 6 bases; J trimming: 2 bases; junction bases outside the gene matches: 10. CDR3 nucleotides: TGTGCCAGCTCTCACGCTTCCGGGACAGGCAATCAGCCCCAGCATTTT. Its translation is CASSHASGTGNQPQHF.

The rearrangement links TRBV15 to TRBJ2-1; possible D gene TRBD2, 5 bases. This CDR3 spans 14 amino acids. Trimming shortened V by 0 bases and J by 5 bases, and 8 bases separated the two germline ends. Germline CDR1 and CDR2: LNHNV and YYDKDF (reference sequence). The CDR3 here is CATSREREHNEQFF. The CDR3 bases are TGTGCCACCAGCAGAGAACGGGAACACAATGAGCAGTTCTTC.

The chain joins TRBV29-1 to TRBJ2-7; D remains ambiguous. The ends were cut back, 0 bases at V and 5 bases at J, with 11 bases in the middle. Germline CDR1 SQVTM, CDR2 ANQGSEA. This CDR3 has 13 residues. CDR3 DNA: TGCAGCGTTGAAGAGGTCCGAGGTAACGAGCAGTACTTC. It specifies CSVEEVRGNEQYF.

The rearrangement uses TRBV25-1 and TRBJ2-7, with D possibly being TRBD1 (5 bases). Trimming stripped 6 bases from V and 3 bases from J, with 6 bases between. CDR1 is MGHDK, CDR2 SYGVNS, per germline. This CDR3 region has 11 residues. The CDR3 DNA reads as TGTGCCAGCAGCGACAGCTACGAGCAGTACTTC. It yields the protein CASSDSYEQYF.

The V gene is TRBV29-1, the J gene TRBJ2-3, with 7 bases aligning to TRBD2. This CDR3 is built from 13 residues. V shed 6 bases and J 5 bases; nucleotides not matched to a gene: 8. The germline V gene encodes CDR1 SQVTM and CDR2 ANQGSEA. CDR3 bases: TGCAGCGTCCGGGGAGGGTCCTTAGATACGCAGTATTTT. As protein: CSVRGGSLDTQYF.

V and J are TRBV4-3 and TRBJ2-1, with TRBD2 matching over 7 bases. J gave up 7 bases and V 0 bases, and 24 bases lay outside the gene matches. This CDR3 comprises 21 residues. Germline lookup yields CDR1 LGHNA and CDR2 YSLEER. Here the CDR3 reads CASSQDNMAAWAGVTRNEQFF. For the CDR3, the DNA is TGCGCCAGCAGCCAAGATAACATGGCTGCGTGGGCGGGAGTTACTCGGAATGAGCAGTTCTTC.

The chain couples TRBV5-4 to TRBJ2-7; the D is unclear. Germline V gene lookup returns CDR1 SGHNT and CDR2 YYREEE (reference sequence). Trimming removed 0 bases at V and 6 bases at J, with 7 bases between. The CDR3 covers 12 residues. CDR3 in DNA: TGTGCCAGCAGCTTGGGTAGAACCGAGCAGTACTTC. This gives the protein CASSLGRTEQYF.

The chain uses TRBV4-3 and TRBJ2-7, with TRBD1 matching 7 bases. V trimming: 3 bases; J trimming: 0 bases; junction bases outside the gene matches: 2. This CDR3 region has 14 residues. Per the germline V gene, CDR1 is LGHNA and CDR2 is YSLEER. The CDR3 protein is CASSQTGTSYEQYF. The CDR3 coding sequence is TGCGCCAGCAGCCAGACAGGGACCTCCTACGAGCAGTACTTC.

The V call is TRBV6-5, the J call TRBJ2-7; tentative D call: TRBD1 (6 bases). The CDR3 loop spans 15 amino acids. Trimming removed 2 bases at V and 4 bases at J, with 15 bases between. The germline gives CDR1 MNHEY, CDR2 SVGAGI. The CDR3 region has the DNA TGTGCCAGCAGTTACCGTAACCGAGGGGGATACGAGCAGTACTTC. Its protein is CASSYRNRGGYEQYF.

CDR3 sequence reads: CASSVAAGGLETQYF. The CDR3, as DNA: TGTGCCAGCAGCGTAGCAGCGGGGGGGCTAGAGACCCAGTACTTC. This sequence joins TRBV9 and TRBJ2-5; the match to TRBD2 covers 10 bases. CDR1 is SGDLS and CDR2 is YYNGEE in the germline V gene. Losses at the gene ends were 0 bases for V and 4 bases for J; bases not matched to a gene: 3. The CDR3 covers 15 residues.

CDR3 DNA sequence: TGTGCCAGCAGCTTAGGTCACAGGGTTTCTGGGGCCAACGTCCTGACTTTC. Amino acids: CASSLGHRVSGANVLTF. This chain connects TRBV7-2 to TRBJ2-6; a possible D gene is TRBD1 (6 bases). CDR3 length equals 17 residues. CDR1 and CDR2 (germline): SGHTA, FQGNSA. V lost 1 base and J lost 1, with 11 bases in between.

The gene calls are TRBV4-1 and TRBJ2-1; 7 nucleotides match TRBD2. CDR3 length: 17 residues. The germline V gene encodes CDR1 MGHRA and CDR2 YSYEKL. The V and J ends lost 1 base and 2 bases, in that order; junction bases with no gene match: 8. This chain's CDR3 is CASSQVSLAAPYNEQFF. CDR3 sequence (DNA): TGCGCCAGCAGCCAAGTGAGTCTAGCGGCCCCCTACAATGAGCAGTTCTTC.

The chain is built from TRBV6-1 and TRBJ2-7; 10 nucleotides agree with TRBD1. The CDR3 spans 15 residues. Germline V gene sequence: CDR1 MNHNS, CDR2 SASEGT. J lost 0 bases, V lost 7 bases, and 6 bases had no gene match. The CDR3 DNA sequence: TGTGCCAGCATAGCCGGGACAGGGGTCTCCTACGAGCAGTACTTC. Protein product: CASIAGTGVSYEQYF.

V and J are TRBV10-3 and TRBJ2-1, with D perhaps matching TRBD1 (6 bases). This CDR3 has 14 residues. Germline V gene lookup returns CDR1 ENHRY and CDR2 SYGVKD. With 6 bases removed from V and 0 bases from J, the gap between germline ends came to 9 bases. The CDR3 DNA sequence: TGTGCCATCAGCGACAGGTACTCCTACAATGAGCAGTTCTTC. Translated: CAISDRYSYNEQFF.

J is TRBJ2-3 and V is TRBV4-1, with D possibly being TRBD1 (6 bases). This CDR3 comprises 14 residues. Germline V lookup: CDR1 MGHRA, CDR2 YSYEKL. V lost 4 bases, J lost 4 bases, and 12 bases lay in between. CDR3 loop: CASSRVTGPDTQYF. The CDR3 DNA sequence: TGCGCCAGCAGCCGCGTTACAGGGCCAGATACGCAGTATTTT.

The genes are TRBV2 and TRBJ2-3, with 7 bases that match TRBD2. J lost 8 bases, V lost 8 bases, and 10 bases had no gene match. From germline, CDR1 is SNHLY and CDR2 FYNNEI. The length of the CDR3 is 13 residues. The CDR3 reads CASFKSGGSTQYF. The CDR3 nucleotides read TGTGCCAGCTTCAAGAGCGGCGGGAGTACGCAGTATTTT.

This chain uses TRBV6-1 with TRBJ1-2, with 9 bases aligning to TRBD1. This CDR3 has 13 amino acids. Trimming at V came to 10 bases and at J to 1 base, leaving 4 bases not matched to a gene. Germline values: CDR1 MNHNS, CDR2 SASEGT. The chain's CDR3 is CAIQDRGNYGYTF. The CDR3 DNA reads TGTGCCATCCAGGACAGGGGTAACTATGGCTACACCTTC.

The V and J genes are TRBV7-2 and TRBJ2-7; D possibly corresponds to TRBD1 (6 bases). Looked up from germline, CDR1 is SGHTA and CDR2 is FQGNSA. This CDR3 is built from 15 residues. V was pared by 1 base and J by 4 bases, with 14 bases between. CDR3 region: CASSLVAQGQYEQYF. CDR3 bases: TGTGCCAGCAGCTTAGTTGCACAGGGACAATACGAGCAGTACTTC.

The CDR3 loop reads CASSPGQDTEAFF. CDR3 nucleotide sequence: TGTGCCAGCTCACCGGGACAGGACACTGAAGCTTTCTTT. The V call is TRBV18, the J call TRBJ1-1, with TRBD1 matching 8 bases. This CDR3 is built from 13 residues. The trim removed 3 bases at V and 3 bases at J, leaving 0 bases unmatched. Germline V CDR1 and CDR2: KGHSH, LQKENI.

The chain uses TRBV7-8 and TRBJ1-1; D possibly corresponds to TRBD1 (5 bases). The CDR3 spans 16 residues. Trimming removed 5 bases at V and 4 bases at J, with 20 bases between. The germline V gene has CDR1 SGHVS and CDR2 FQNEAQ. The CDR3 sequence: CASSLVGGRRGTEAFF. CDR3 in DNA: TGTGCCAGCAGCCTAGTGGGGGGTCGGAGAGGCACTGAAGCTTTCTTT.

This clone occurred once. The chain is built from TRBV7-9 and TRBJ2-7, with 10 positions matching TRBD2. The V and J ends lost 5 bases and 0 bases, in that order; junction bases with no gene match: 4. Germline V gives CDR1 SEHNR, CDR2 FQNEAQ (reference sequence). The CDR3 runs 15 residues. The CDR3 sequence: CASSATSGASYEQYF. The CDR3 DNA follows: TGTGCCAGCAGCGCAACTAGCGGGGCCTCCTACGAGCAGTACTTC.

This clone was detected once. This chain uses TRBV19 with TRBJ2-3, with 8 nucleotides matching TRBD1. V dropped 7 bases and J dropped 2; count of bases not matched to a gene: 14. Germline V gene lookup returns CDR1 LNHDA and CDR2 SQIVND (reference sequence). The CDR3 loop spans 17 amino acids. The CDR3 DNA reads as TGTGCCAGTACTCCCCAAAGGACAGGGTCCCTCACAGATACGCAGTATTTT. It is translated as CASTPQRTGSLTDTQYF.

As regards this clone: Other nucleotide sequences from this sample produce the same CDR3. The rearrangement uses TRBV2 and TRBJ1-2; 9 bases are shared with TRBD1. Germline lookup yields CDR1 SNHLY and CDR2 FYNNEI. Unmatched junction bases numbered 3, after V lost 4 bases and J lost 6 bases. CDR3 length: 13 residues. The CDR3 sequence is CASSAGTGNGYTF. The CDR3, as DNA: TGTGCCAGCAGTGCCGGGACAGGGAATGGCTACACCTTC.

This clone was picked up a small number of times. The genes are TRBV2 and TRBJ1-4, with 7 bases that match TRBD1. The CDR3 is 14 residues long. Germline CDR1 is SNHLY and CDR2 is FYNNEI. V lost 9 bases to trimming and J lost 0 bases; unmatched junction nucleotides: 4. CDR3 loop: CARGGTATNEKLFF. For the CDR3, the DNA is TGTGCCAGGGGCGGGACAGCAACTAATGAAAAACTGTTTTTT.

This chain links TRBV5-1 with TRBJ1-4; 8 bases fit TRBD1. CDR1 is SGHRS, CDR2 YFSETQ, per germline. The CDR3 sequence is 15 residues long. V lost 4 bases to trimming and J lost 8 bases; unmatched junction nucleotides: 10. The CDR3: CASSARQGKSEKLFF. CDR3 DNA sequence: TGCGCCAGCAGCGCCCGACAGGGGAAGTCGGAAAAACTGTTTTTT.

The chain uses TRBV25-1 and TRBJ1-3; D ambiguous. Germline V lookup: CDR1 MGHDK, CDR2 SYGVNS. V was trimmed by 0 bases and J by 1 base, leaving 10 bases between them. The CDR3 is 16 residues long. CDR3 sequence (DNA): TGTGCCAGCAGTGAATATCCGCAGTCATCTGGAAACACCATATATTTT. This sequence encodes CASSEYPQSSGNTIYF.

This sequence joins TRBV28 and TRBJ1-5; no clear D gene. Per germline, CDR1 MDHEN and CDR2 SYDVKM. CDR3 length equals 13 residues. Deletions cut 3 bases from V and 4 bases from J, with 7 bases between. The CDR3 nucleotides are TGTGCCAGCAGTTTTTCAGGAAATCAGCCCCAGCATTTT. Translated, it gives CASSFSGNQPQHF.

V gene TRBV28 combines with J gene TRBJ2-5; TRBD2 matches 8 bases. From germline, CDR1 is MDHEN and CDR2 SYDVKM. The junction had 7 bases not matched to a gene; V was cut back by 5 bases and J by 5 bases. The CDR3 is 14 residues long. The CDR3 is CASSLSGSYETQYF. The CDR3 DNA follows: TGTGCCAGCAGTCTCAGCGGGAGCTATGAGACCCAGTACTTC. The full variable domain, its missing parts supplied by reference TRBV28 and TRBJ2-5, is DVKVTQSSRYLVKRTGEKVFLECVQDMDHENMFWYRQDPGLGLRLIYFSYDVKMKEKGDIPEGYSVSREKKERFSLILESASTNQTSMYLCASSLSGSYETQYFGPGTRLLVL.

V is TRBV7-2 and J is TRBJ2-7, with 7 bases matching TRBD2. After removal of 1 base from V and 3 bases from J, the junction contained 6 bases not matched to a gene. The CDR3 consists of 15 residues. Germline values: CDR1 SGHTA, CDR2 FQGNSA. CDR3 DNA: TGTGCCAGCAGCTTAGTTGGCGGGAGTAGCTACGAGCAGTACTTC. It codes for CASSLVGGSSYEQYF.

The V call is TRBV30, the J call TRBJ2-5; 11 bases agree with TRBD1. Judging by the DNA end, TRBJ2-7 fits better; the J call may be wrong. Germline V gives CDR1 GTSNPN, CDR2 SVGIG (reference sequence). The CDR3 sequence is 15 residues long. In nucleotides, the CDR3 is TGTGCCTGGAGTGTAAGGACAGGGGGCCCCTACGAGCAGTACTTC. It yields the protein CAWSVRTGGPYEQYF.